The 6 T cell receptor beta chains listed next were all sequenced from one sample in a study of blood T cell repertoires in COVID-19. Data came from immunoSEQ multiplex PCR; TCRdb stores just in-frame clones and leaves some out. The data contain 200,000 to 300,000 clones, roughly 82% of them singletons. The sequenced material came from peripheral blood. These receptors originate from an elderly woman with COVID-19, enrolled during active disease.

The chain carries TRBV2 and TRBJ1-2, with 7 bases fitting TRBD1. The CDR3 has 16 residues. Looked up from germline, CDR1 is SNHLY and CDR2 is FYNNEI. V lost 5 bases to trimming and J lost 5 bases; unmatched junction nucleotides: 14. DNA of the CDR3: TGTGCCAGCAGTACCGCCGGGACAGCCTATGGTTATGGCTACACCTTC. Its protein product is CASSTAGTAYGYGYTF.

CDR3 coding DNA: TGCGCCAGCAGCTTACAACTAGCGGGAGTCACAGATACGCAGTATTTT. Its protein product is CASSLQLAGVTDTQYF. This sequence joins TRBV5-1 and TRBJ2-3, with TRBD2 identical over 11 bases. CDR3 length equals 16 residues. The V and J ends lost 2 bases and 2 bases, in that order; junction bases with no gene match: 4. Germline CDR1 reads SGHRS; CDR2 reads YFSETQ.

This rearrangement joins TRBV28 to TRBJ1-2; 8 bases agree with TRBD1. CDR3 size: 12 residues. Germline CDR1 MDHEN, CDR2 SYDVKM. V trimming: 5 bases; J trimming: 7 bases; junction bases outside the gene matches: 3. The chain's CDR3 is CASSQQGGGYTF. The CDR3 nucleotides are TGTGCCAGCAGTCAACAGGGGGGTGGCTACACCTTC.

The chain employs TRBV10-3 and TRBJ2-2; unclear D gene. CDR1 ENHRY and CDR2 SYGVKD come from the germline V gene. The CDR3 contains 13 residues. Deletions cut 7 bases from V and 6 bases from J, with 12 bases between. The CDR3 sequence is CAITSVESGELFF. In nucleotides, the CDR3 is TGTGCCATCACCTCCGTAGAATCCGGGGAGCTGTTTTTT.

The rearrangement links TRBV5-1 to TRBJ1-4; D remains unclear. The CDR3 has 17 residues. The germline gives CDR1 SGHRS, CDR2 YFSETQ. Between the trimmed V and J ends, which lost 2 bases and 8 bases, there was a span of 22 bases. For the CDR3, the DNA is TGCGCCAGCAGCTTTGGTCTCCGGGAGACGGTGGGGGAAAAACTGTTTTTT. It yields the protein CASSFGLRETVGEKLFF.

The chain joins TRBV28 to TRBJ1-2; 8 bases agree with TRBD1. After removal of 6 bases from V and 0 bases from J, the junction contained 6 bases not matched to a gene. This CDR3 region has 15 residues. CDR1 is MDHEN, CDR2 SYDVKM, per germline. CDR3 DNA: TGTGCCAGCAGATCGGGACAGGCAGCTAACTATGGCTACACCTTC. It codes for CASRSGQAANYGYTF.